The present TCR beta chain was sequenced within a study of beta chain features in type 1 diabetes. Germline assignment: CDR1 SGHRS and CDR2 YFSETQ. This CDR3 has 14 amino acids. Trimming at V came to 2 bases and at J to 4 bases, leaving 2 bases not matched to a gene. The authors sorted CD4+ naive, central memory, regulatory and stem cell-like memory cells via CD45RO/CCR7/CD25/CD127/CD95/CD27. Sequencing targeted expressed TCRB transcripts, as all isolated RNA had been reverse transcribed. TCRdb's table, derived via immunoSEQ multiplex PCR, lists solely in-frame clones and lacks some. Of more than 300,000 clones listed, roughly 8.8% are singletons. The sample holds a few counts of this clone. What it recognizes is unknown. Study-wide results and caveats: Shortening that was moderate but significant affected the TCRB CDR3s of Type 1 diabetes patients in all four CD4+ subsets.

The receptor comes from a man younger than 40 with type 1 diabetes. The sequencing input was central memory CD4+ T cells from blood. The chain joins TRBV5-1 to TRBJ2-2; 7 positions match TRBD1. CDR3 sequence reads: CASSFEGATGELFF. The CDR3 nucleotides are TGCGCCAGCAGCTTTGAGGGGGCCACCGGGGAGCTGTTTTTT.